Sequencing of this T cell receptor beta chain was carried out in a study of post-analysis software for immune sequencing data. Whole-study context: In terms of disease course, relapsing-remitting, secondary progressive and progressive-relapsing multiple sclerosis were included.

The study's findings and limits: Relative to controls, patients had five TRBV segments at higher frequency, with TRBV5-6, TRBV5-1 and TRBV20-1 among these. Those samples that were prepared in the same batch co-clustered strongly by F measure. Among multiple sclerosis patients, normalized Chao1 diversity was significantly below that of controls.

Prepared libraries of TCR beta cDNA carried unique molecular identifiers. T cells numbering 1 to 10 million yielded 500,000 to 550,000 cDNA molecules. One entry per CDR3 protein, called by TCRdb with MiXCR from the PCR reads. This table has around 400,000 distinct CDR3 sequences, 30% to 45% appearing once. Details on this clonotype: Its target is unknown.

The CDR3 has 15 residues. Trimming left V 3 bases short and J 4 bases short, with 18 bases between. Germline V gene lookup returns CDR1 DFQATT and CDR2 SNEGSKA (reference sequence). This receptor was obtained from a girl aged 2 to 10 with multiple sclerosis. Material: blood. The V gene is TRBV20-1, the J gene TRBJ2-5; D might be TRBD2 (6 bases). The CDR3 DNA follows: TGCAGTGCTAGGGGCTGGGAGGATCCTGCAGAGACCCAGTACTTC. This sequence encodes CSARGWEDPAETQYF.